The rows below give T cell receptor beta chains drawn from one sample of a study of cytomegalovirus exposure and HLA in healthy donors. Repertoires were generated with immunoSEQ multiplex PCR, while TCRdb's copy carries only in-frame clones and drops some. The table includes about 150,000 clones, more than 70% detected once. Sample: PBMCs. All receptors derive from a male donor in good health and CMV-seronegative. The CDR3 runs from the conserved cysteine through the conserved F or W. Each record gives: J gene, V gene, clone size, CDR3 protein. For some rows the clone size is stated as once, few or many, or as a class when expanded; others skip it.

TRBJ1-3 TRBV18 - CASSPPTPRGDGNTIYF
TRBJ2-2 TRBV6-5 - CASRLGRRAGELFF
TRBJ2-7 TRBV5-1 - CASSSGQYYEQYF
TRBJ1-3 TRBV10-3 - CAIGGRGNTIYF
TRBJ1-2 TRBV19 - CASRATGTYGYTF
TRBJ1-2 TRBV4-1 once CASSPVTGVGYTF
TRBJ1-1 TRBV6-5 - CASSYSTGGTKEAFF
TRBJ1-1 TRBV28 few CASSPVTGVTEAFF
TRBJ2-3 TRBV4-1 - CASSQGPRDFTDTQYF
TRBJ1-1 TRBV2 - CASSSTGNTEAFF
TRBJ2-7 TRBV5-1 - CASSFYRDRGKYEQYF
TRBJ1-1 TRBV19 - CASRAVTEAFF
TRBJ2-7 TRBV30 - CAWRGTGNFYEQYF
TRBJ1-3 TRBV5-5 - CASSLERSGNTIYF
TRBJ2-7 TRBV28 few CASSQTGTGGYEQYF
TRBJ1-2 TRBV23-1 once CASSPTGVRGGYTF
TRBJ2-7 TRBV6-1 few CASRTGTETYEQYF
TRBJ2-5 TRBV7-6 - CASSSRLVETQYF
TRBJ1-5 TRBV19 few CASGSQGGYWPQHF
TRBJ2-3 TRBV5-1 - CASSSRLGGDTQYF
TRBJ2-3 TRBV9 - CASSPADRVRDTQYF